This TCR beta chain was recorded in a study of cytomegalovirus exposure and HLA in healthy donors. Study details: HLA-typed donors were the source of approximately 80 million unique TCRs, which an early data release held.

Turning to this clone: Its antigen is not identified.

PCR amplification relied on 60 Vbeta primers (plus 13 Jbeta primers). Clones were read by immunoSEQ multiplex PCR, and TCRdb kept only the in-frame ones, dropping some. The repertoire holds about 160,000 clones, with over 75% as singletons. Whole-study findings and limits: Among immune exposure information, only CMV serostatus was available.

Sequencing was done on a sample of PBMCs. The receptor was isolated from a middle-aged man in good health and CMV-seronegative.

CDR3 in DNA: TGCAGCGTTGAAGCCGTCTACGAGCAGTACTTC. Amino acids: CSVEAVYEQYF. J is TRBJ2-7 and V is TRBV29-1; D unresolved. The CDR3 covers 11 residues. Germline-derived CDR1 and CDR2 are SQVTM and ANQGSEA. V gave up 1 base and J gave up 3 bases, with 4 bases separating them.